The 12 T cell receptor beta chains given below trace back to one sample, sequenced in a study of technical replicates of blood from a few donors. The method was immunoSEQ multiplex PCR; TCRdb's version includes in-frame clones alone and lacks a portion of them. The sample records tens of thousands of clones, 95% to 98% being singletons. The sample comprised T cells isolated from PBMCs. These TCRs come from a human donor in good health.

The table lists this clone with a count of one. The V call is TRBV5-1, the J call TRBJ1-1; 8 bases agree with TRBD1. The CDR3 contains 16 residues. J gave up 4 bases and V 2 bases, and 10 bases lay outside the gene matches. The germline CDR1 and CDR2 sequences are SGHRS and YFSETQ. The chain's CDR3 is CASSFSGTGVGTEAFF. The CDR3 nucleotides read TGCGCCAGCAGCTTTTCCGGGACAGGTGTGGGCACTGAAGCTTTCTTT.

V and J are TRBV15 and TRBJ1-2; D is possibly TRBD1 (5 bases). The CDR3 runs 13 residues. Germline V lookup: CDR1 LNHNV, CDR2 YYDKDF (reference sequence). V was cut by 9 bases and J by 0 bases, with 11 bases left in between. CDR3 amino acids: CATGGTANYGYTF. The CDR3 coding sequence is TGTGCCACTGGGGGGACCGCTAACTATGGCTACACCTTC.

This chain connects TRBV4-1 to TRBJ2-7; D ambiguous. The CDR3 runs to 14 residues. V lost 2 bases and J 4 bases, leaving 12 bases between the germline ends. The germline gives CDR1 MGHRA, CDR2 YSYEKL. The chain's CDR3 is CASSQLFPPYEQYF. In nucleotides, the CDR3 is TGCGCCAGCAGCCAACTTTTTCCCCCTTACGAGCAGTACTTC.

This sequence joins TRBV28 and TRBJ2-2, with TRBD1 identical over 9 bases. The CDR3 consists of 15 residues. Germline trimming cut 5 bases from V and 4 bases from J; bases unmatched to any gene: 5. The V gene's germline CDR1 is MDHEN and CDR2 SYDVKM. CDR3 coding DNA: TGTGCCAGCAGTCTGGACAGGGGAAGCACCGGGGAGCTGTTTTTT. Residues: CASSLDRGSTGELFF.

This sequence joins TRBV7-8 and TRBJ2-3, with D uncertain. Trimming removed 3 bases at V and 7 bases at J, with 8 bases between. The length of the CDR3 is 12 residues. In germline, CDR1 is SGHVS, CDR2 FQNEAQ. CDR3 sequence (DNA): TGTGCCAGCAGCTTTCCAGTTAATACGCAGTATTTT. Residues: CASSFPVNTQYF.

The chain has TRBV7-6 and TRBJ2-1; 10 bases align to TRBD2. CDR3 size: 15 residues. Per germline, CDR1 SGHVS and CDR2 FNYEAQ. The junction had 3 bases not matched to a gene; V was cut back by 3 bases and J by 4 bases. CDR3 residues: CASSLLAGEYNEQFF. The CDR3 nucleotides are TGTGCCAGCAGCTTGCTAGCGGGGGAGTACAATGAGCAGTTCTTC.

This chain links TRBV29-1 with TRBJ2-7, with a weak D call TRBD1 (6 bases). The V end was cut by 7 bases, the J end by 6 bases, with 13 bases between. Germline CDR1 is SQVTM and CDR2 is ANQGSEA. The CDR3 is 11 residues long. CDR3 nucleotide sequence: TGCAGCGGTCGCACAGGGATCGAGCAGTACTTC. Residues: CSGRTGIEQYF.

V gene TRBV19 combines with J gene TRBJ1-2, with TRBD1 identical over 9 bases. The germline CDR1 and CDR2 sequences are LNHDA and SQIVND (reference sequence). This CDR3 has 13 residues. J lost 3 bases, V lost 11 bases, and 7 bases had no gene match. The CDR3 DNA follows: TGTGCCTCGTACACAGGGGGCTACTATGGCTACACCTTC. This encodes CASYTGGYYGYTF.

The chain has TRBV9 and TRBJ2-1; TRBD1 agrees at 7 bases. With V trimmed by 0 bases and J by 7 bases, 4 bases remained unmatched. Germline lookup yields CDR1 SGDLS and CDR2 YYNGEE. CDR3 size: 14 residues. DNA of the CDR3: TGTGCCAGCAGCGTAGTGGGGACAGAAAATGAGCAGTTCTTC. It codes for CASSVVGTENEQFF.

The V gene is TRBV6-1, the J gene TRBJ2-7; no reliable D call. Germline V lookup: CDR1 MNHNS, CDR2 SASEGT. The V end lost 2 bases, the J end lost 3 bases, and 11 bases lay between the germline ends. This CDR3 has 14 amino acids. CDR3 protein: CASSEIIFSYEQYF. CDR3 bases: TGTGCCAGCAGTGAAATCATATTTAGCTACGAGCAGTACTTC.

The rearrangement links TRBV13 to TRBJ2-1; D is perhaps TRBD2 (5 bases). Germline CDR1 is PRHDT and CDR2 is FYEKMQ (reference sequence). V gave up 5 bases and J gave up 9 bases, with 17 bases separating them. This CDR3 has 14 residues. The CDR3 sequence: CASSDHSPGVEQFF. The CDR3 nucleotides read TGTGCCAGCAGCGATCATAGTCCCGGGGTTGAGCAGTTCTTC.

This clone was picked up one time. The rearrangement joins TRBV9 to TRBJ2-3, with a tentative D call TRBD2 (6 bases). Germline V gene data show CDR1 as SGDLS and CDR2 as YYNGEE. Trimming cost V 0 bases and J 4 bases, with 12 bases left between them. This CDR3 region has 15 residues. Here the CDR3 reads CASSVVSGRSDTQYF. The CDR3 region has the DNA TGTGCCAGCAGCGTAGTTAGCGGAAGATCAGATACGCAGTATTTT.